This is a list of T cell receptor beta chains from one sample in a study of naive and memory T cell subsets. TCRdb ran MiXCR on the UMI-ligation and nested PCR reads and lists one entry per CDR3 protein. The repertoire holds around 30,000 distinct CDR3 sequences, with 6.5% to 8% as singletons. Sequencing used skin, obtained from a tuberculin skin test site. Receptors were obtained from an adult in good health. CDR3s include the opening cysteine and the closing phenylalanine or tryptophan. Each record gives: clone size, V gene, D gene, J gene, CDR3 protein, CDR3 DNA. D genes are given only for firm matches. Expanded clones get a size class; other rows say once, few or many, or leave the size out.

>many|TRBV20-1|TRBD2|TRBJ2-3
CSARVAGGQDTQYF
TGCAGTGCTAGAGTCGCGGGGGGCCAAGATACGCAGTATTTT
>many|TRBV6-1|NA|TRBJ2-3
CASSDGLSTDTQYF
TGTGCCAGCAGTGACGGACTTAGCACAGATACGCAGTATTTT
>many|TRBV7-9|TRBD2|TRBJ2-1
CASSPTSGGSYNEQFF
TGTGCCAGCAGTCCAACTAGCGGGGGCTCCTACAATGAGCAGTTCTTC
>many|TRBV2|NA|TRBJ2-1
CASSEADEQFF
TGTGCCAGCAGTGAAGCGGATGAGCAGTTCTTC
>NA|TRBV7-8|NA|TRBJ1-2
CASSPGRGNYGYTF
TGTGCCAGCAGCCCAGGGCGGGGAAACTATGGCTACACCTTC
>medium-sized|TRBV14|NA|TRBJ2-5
CASSQDLGYQETQYF
TGTGCCAGCAGCCAAGATCTTGGATACCAAGAGACCCAGTACTTC
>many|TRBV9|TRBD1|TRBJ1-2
CASSINPGDRVYGYTF
TGTGCCAGCAGCATAAACCCGGGGGACAGGGTCTATGGCTACACCTTC
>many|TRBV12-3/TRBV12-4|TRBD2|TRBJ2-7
CASSNPGLAVYEQYF
TGTGCCAGCAGTAATCCGGGACTAGCGGTTTACGAGCAGTACTTC
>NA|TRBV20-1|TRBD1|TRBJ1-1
CSATPDRVRTEAFF
TGCAGTGCTACCCCGGACAGGGTACGGACTGAAGCTTTCTTT
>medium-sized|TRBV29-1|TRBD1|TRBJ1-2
CSATGGSRYGYTF
TGCAGCGCCACAGGGGGCTCTCGCTATGGCTACACCTTC
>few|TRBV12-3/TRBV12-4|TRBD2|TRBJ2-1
CASSPLRAGSGVDGEQFF
TGTGCCAGCAGTCCTTTGAGGGCGGGTAGCGGGGTAGACGGTGAGCAGTTCTTC
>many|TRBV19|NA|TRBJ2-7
CASSIEPGDEQYF
TGTGCCAGTAGTATAGAGCCCGGGGACGAGCAGTACTTC
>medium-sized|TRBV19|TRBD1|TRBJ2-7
CASRQGTPSSYEQYF
TGTGCCAGTAGACAGGGGACCCCTAGCTCCTACGAGCAGTACTTC
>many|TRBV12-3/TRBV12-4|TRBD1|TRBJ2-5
CASSGGLKGARETQYF
TGTGCCAGCAGTGGGGGATTAAAGGGGGCGAGAGAGACCCAGTACTTC
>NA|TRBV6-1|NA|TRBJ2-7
CASSDRTGPYEQYF
TGTGCCAGCAGTGATCGTACAGGGCCCTACGAGCAGTACTTC
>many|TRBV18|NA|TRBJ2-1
CASSPRQDNEQFF
TGTGCCAGCTCACCACGCCAGGACAATGAGCAGTTCTTC